This T cell receptor beta chain emerged from a study of T cell repertoires in cytomegalovirus infection. Study background: Public TCR beta signatures indicated both CMV infection and matching HLA type.

TCRdb passed the reads through MiXCR, listing each CDR3 protein once. The repertoire consists of approximately 500,000 distinct CDR3 sequences, with around 27% occurring once and the leading ten covering approximately 13%. Germline V lookup: CDR1 MDHEN, CDR2 SYDVKM. The V end lost 2 bases, the J end lost 8 bases, and 16 bases lay between the germline ends. CDR3 length: 15 residues. General study results and limits: HLA-C-restricted CMV clonotypes gave the most frequent clonotype in two of eight donors.

This clonotype occurred a few times. Its antigen is undetermined. J is TRBJ2-1 and V is TRBV28; TRBD2 is a possible D gene (7 bases). The source is a human donor in good health (CMV status not recorded). Some clones in this sample may be carry-over from other donors' samples. Input material: PBMCs. CDR3 residues: CASSLDAPGGDEQFF. The CDR3 nucleotides are TGTGCCAGCAGTTTAGACGCCCCGGGGGGCGATGAGCAGTTCTTC. The full variable domain, in which reference TRBV28 and TRBJ2-1 provide the parts outside the CDR3, is DVKVTQSSRYLVKRTGEKVFLECVQDMDHENMFWYRQDPGLGLRLIYFSYDVKMKEKGDIPEGYSVSREKKERFSLILESASTNQTSMYLCASSLDAPGGDEQFFGPGTRLTVL.